This T cell receptor (beta chain) was sequenced during a study of regulatory T cells in long-lasting Graves disease. Arm-PCR of CDR3 regions and iRepertoire HTBI primers were used to build TCR beta libraries. TCRdb re-called the multiplex PCR reads through MiXCR, storing one row per CDR3 protein. This table has some 500,000 distinct CDR3 sequences, roughly 12% appearing once. Germline V CDR1 and CDR2: SEHNR, FQNEAQ (reference sequence). This CDR3 is built from 15 residues. V lost 6 bases to trimming and J lost 7 bases; unmatched junction nucleotides: 10. The sample's time point: newly diagnosed GD, antithyroid drugs for less than 3 months. PBMC RNA was the source of the TCR library. This clonotype was detected only a few times. A further study also used this sample, focusing on T cells in Graves' hyperthyroidism and ophthalmopathy.

The chain links TRBV7-9 to TRBJ2-1; 9 bases are shared with TRBD2. Sequenced here: peripheral blood mononuclear cells (PBMCs), sampled at new diagnosis, from a patient treated with antithyroid drugs. The source of this sequence is a young man with Graves disease. In nucleotides, the CDR3 is TGTGCCAGCAGGCCGTGGCTAGCGGGGAATAATGAGCAGTTCTTC. Protein product: CASRPWLAGNNEQFF.